This TCR beta chain derives from a study of CD8+CD57+ T cells in acquired aplastic anemia. Study in general: Read counts for CD4+ cells (from healthy donors) averaged about 10.8 million.

In this sample, this clonotype turned up many times. Antigen unknown. The TCR beta profiling, which covered VDJ combination and CDR3 sequence, was carried out using genomic DNA as the template. TCRdb re-derived calls from the reads in MiXCR, one entry per CDR3 protein. The repertoire holds some 82,000 distinct CDR3 sequences, 40% to 55% seen once, with 65% to 70% in the top ten. CDR1 and CDR2 from the germline V gene are SQVTM and ANQGSEA. The CDR3 is 17 residues long. The V gene end was trimmed by 7 bases and the J gene end by 4 bases; junction bases not matched to a gene: 17. Notes on the study in general: Patients showed no significant difference from controls in CD8+ Simpson's diversity.

The V call is TRBV29-1, the J call TRBJ2-1, with TRBD2 matching over 9 bases. This clonotype was sampled from a human donor in good health, serving as a control. Sequencing used sorted CD4+, CD8+, or CD8+CD57+ T cells (not recorded which) from PBMCs. CDR3 loop: CSALSGSRNPTYNEQFF. CDR3 nucleotide sequence: TGCAGCGCTCTTAGCGGGAGCCGTAACCCCACTTACAATGAGCAGTTCTTC.